These T cell receptor beta chains were read from a single sample in a study of blood T cell repertoires in COVID-19. Sequencing used immunoSEQ multiplex PCR; TCRdb keeps in-frame clones, though not all of them. The sample shows roughly 200,000 clones, roughly 83% of them seen only once. Sequences were obtained from peripheral blood. These receptors came from a human donor in a cohort sampled during active COVID-19. Both conserved end residues are trimmed from each CDR3. Clone size is shown for a subset of rows, as once, few, many or a class of expanded clone.

v_call clone_size cdr3_aa
TRBV24-1 . ATSPVRGHRFPLLNTEAF
TRBV4-3 . ASSQRKGAAQNTEAF
TRBV3-1/TRBV3-2 . ASSQRTGVSGNTIY
TRBV4-3 . ASSQGQGYGYT
TRBV7-9 . ASSSPLAYGYT
TRBV10-2 . ATKTGTGGLNTIY
TRBV18 . ASSPQQGNEQY
TRBV5-5 . ASSLVAGNTEAF
TRBV27 . ASSVLKRTAGHNEQF
TRBV10-2 once ASLSGLAGGEQY